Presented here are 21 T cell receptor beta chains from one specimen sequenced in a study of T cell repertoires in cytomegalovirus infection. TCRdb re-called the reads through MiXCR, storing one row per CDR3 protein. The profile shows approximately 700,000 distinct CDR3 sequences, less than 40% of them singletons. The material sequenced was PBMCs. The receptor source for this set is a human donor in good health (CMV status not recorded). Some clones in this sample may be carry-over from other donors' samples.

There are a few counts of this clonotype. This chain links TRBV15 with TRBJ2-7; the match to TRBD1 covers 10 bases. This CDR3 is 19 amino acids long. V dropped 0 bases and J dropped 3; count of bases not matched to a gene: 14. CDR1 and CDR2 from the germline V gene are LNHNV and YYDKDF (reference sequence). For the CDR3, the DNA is TGTGCCACCAGCAGAGACTCTAGTAGGGACAGGGGAATCCTCTACGAGCAGTACTTC. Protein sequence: CATSRDSSRDRGILYEQYF. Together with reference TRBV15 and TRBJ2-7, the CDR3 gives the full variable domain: DAMVIQNPRYQVTQFGKPVTLSCSQTLNHNVMYWYQQKSSQAPKLLFHYYDKDFNNEADTPDNFQSRRPNTSFCFLDIRSPGLGDTAMYLCATSRDSSRDRGILYEQYFGPGTRLTVT.

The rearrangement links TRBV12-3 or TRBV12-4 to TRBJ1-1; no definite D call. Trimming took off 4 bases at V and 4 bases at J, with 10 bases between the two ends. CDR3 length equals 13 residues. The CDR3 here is CASSYGLSTEAFF. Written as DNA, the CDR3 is TGTGCCAGCAGTTACGGCTTGTCCACTGAAGCTTTCTTT.

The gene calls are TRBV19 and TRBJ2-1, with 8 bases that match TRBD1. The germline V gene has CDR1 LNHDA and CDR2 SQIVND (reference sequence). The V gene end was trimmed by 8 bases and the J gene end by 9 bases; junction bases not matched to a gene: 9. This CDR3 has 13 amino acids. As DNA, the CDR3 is TGTGCCAGTCATACCGACAGGGGAGGTGAGCAGTTCTTC. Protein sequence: CASHTDRGGEQFF.

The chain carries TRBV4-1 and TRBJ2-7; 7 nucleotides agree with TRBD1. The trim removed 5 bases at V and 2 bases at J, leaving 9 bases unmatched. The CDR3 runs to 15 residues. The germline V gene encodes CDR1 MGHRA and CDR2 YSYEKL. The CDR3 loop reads CASSLARGPAYEQYF. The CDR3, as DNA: TGCGCCAGCAGCTTGGCGAGGGGGCCGGCCTACGAGCAGTACTTC.

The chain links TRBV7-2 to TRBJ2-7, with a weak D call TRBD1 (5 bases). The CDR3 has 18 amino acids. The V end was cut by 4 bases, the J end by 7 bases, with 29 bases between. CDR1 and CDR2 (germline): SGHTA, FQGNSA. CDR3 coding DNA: TGTGCCAGCAGCTATTCGACAGAAAGCGCCCGTTCTCCTACGGAGCAGTACTTC. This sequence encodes CASSYSTESARSPTEQYF.

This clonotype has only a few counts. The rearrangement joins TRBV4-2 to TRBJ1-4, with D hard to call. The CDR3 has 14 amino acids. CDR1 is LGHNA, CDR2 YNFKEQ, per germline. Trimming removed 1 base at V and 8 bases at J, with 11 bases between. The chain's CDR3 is CASSQATLGEKLFF. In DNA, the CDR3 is TGTGCCAGCAGCCAAGCCACTCTGGGCGAAAAACTGTTTTTT.

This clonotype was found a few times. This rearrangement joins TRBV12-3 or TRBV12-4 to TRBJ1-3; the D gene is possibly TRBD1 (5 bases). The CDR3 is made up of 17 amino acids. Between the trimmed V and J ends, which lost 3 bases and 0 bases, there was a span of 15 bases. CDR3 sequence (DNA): TGTGCCAGCAGTTTCCCTCTCCGACAGAGCTCTGGAAACACCATATATTTT. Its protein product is CASSFPLRQSSGNTIYF.

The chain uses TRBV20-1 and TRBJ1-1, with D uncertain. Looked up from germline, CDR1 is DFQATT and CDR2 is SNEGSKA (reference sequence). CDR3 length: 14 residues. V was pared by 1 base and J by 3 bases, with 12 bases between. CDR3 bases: TGCAGTGCTAGAGCTTCCGCCAGAGACACTGAAGCTTTCTTT. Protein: CSARASARDTEAFF.

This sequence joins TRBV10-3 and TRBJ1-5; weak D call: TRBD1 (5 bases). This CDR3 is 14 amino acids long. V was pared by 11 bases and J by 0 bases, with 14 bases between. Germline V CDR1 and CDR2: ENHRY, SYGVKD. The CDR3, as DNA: TGTGCCGCCAAACAGGATAATAGCAATCAGCCCCAGCATTTT. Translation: CAAKQDNSNQPQHF.

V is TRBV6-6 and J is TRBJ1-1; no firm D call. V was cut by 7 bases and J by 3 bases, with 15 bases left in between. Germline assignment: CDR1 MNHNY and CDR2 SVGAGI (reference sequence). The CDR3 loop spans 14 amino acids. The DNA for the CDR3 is TGTGCCAGCACCCCCCCGGGGAGTCACACTGAAGCTTTCTTT. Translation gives CASTPPGSHTEAFF.

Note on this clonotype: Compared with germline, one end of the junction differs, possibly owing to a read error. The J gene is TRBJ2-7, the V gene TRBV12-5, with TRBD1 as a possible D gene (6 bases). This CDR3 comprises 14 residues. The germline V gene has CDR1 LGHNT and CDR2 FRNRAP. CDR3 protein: CATGFSGQNYEQYF. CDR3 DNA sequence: TGTGCTACTGGTTTCTCCGGACAGAACTACGAGCAGTACTTC.

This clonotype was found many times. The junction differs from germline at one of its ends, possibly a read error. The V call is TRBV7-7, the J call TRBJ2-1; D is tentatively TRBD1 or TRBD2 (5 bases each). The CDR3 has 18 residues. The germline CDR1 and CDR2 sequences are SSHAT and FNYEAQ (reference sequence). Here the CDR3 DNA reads TGTGCTAGCAGCTTAGAGGAGGCGACAGTTTTATCCTACAATGAGCAGTTCTTC. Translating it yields CASSLEEATVLSYNEQFF.

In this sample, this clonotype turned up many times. The CDR3 region has the DNA TGTGCCAGCAGCCCCCCAGGGGGGAACACTGAAGCTTTCTTT. Protein product: CASSPPGGNTEAFF. The gene calls are TRBV7-2 and TRBJ1-1; 7 bases match TRBD1. J gave up 1 base and V 5 bases, and 4 bases lay outside the gene matches. This CDR3 is 14 amino acids long. CDR1 and CDR2 from the germline V gene are SGHTA and FQGNSA.

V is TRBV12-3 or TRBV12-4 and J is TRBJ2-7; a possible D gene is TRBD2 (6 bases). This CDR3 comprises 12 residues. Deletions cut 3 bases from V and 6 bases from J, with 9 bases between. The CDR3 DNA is TGTGCCAGCAGTTTTCGGGGGTTCGAGCAGTACTTC. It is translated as CASSFRGFEQYF.

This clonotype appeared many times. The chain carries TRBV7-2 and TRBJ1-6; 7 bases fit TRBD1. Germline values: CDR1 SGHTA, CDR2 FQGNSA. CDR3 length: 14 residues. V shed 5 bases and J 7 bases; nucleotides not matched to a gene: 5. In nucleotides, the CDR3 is TGTGCCAGCAGCCGACGACAGGGAAATTCACCCCTCCACTTT. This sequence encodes CASSRRQGNSPLHF.

CDR3 sequence reads: CASSIRRDRGGRGYTF. The CDR3 nucleotides read TGTGCCAGCAGCATCCGTAGAGACAGGGGCGGTCGGGGCTACACCTTC. V and J are TRBV11-2 and TRBJ1-2; 8 bases agree with TRBD1. CDR3 length: 16 amino acids. From germline, CDR1 is SGHAT and CDR2 FQNNGV. After removal of 5 bases from V and 8 bases from J, the junction contained 16 bases not matched to a gene.

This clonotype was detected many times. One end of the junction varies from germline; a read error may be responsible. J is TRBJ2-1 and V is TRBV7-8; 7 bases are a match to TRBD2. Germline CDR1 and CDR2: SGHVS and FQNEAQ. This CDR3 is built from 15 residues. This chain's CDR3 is CTSSFLGTMNNEQFF. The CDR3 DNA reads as TGTACCAGCAGCTTCTTGGGGACTATGAACAATGAGCAGTTCTTC.

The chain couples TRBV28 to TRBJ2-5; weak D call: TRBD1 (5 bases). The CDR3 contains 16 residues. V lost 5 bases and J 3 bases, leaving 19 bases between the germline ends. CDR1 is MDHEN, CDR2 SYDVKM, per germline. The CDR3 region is CASSLTLGVIEETQYF. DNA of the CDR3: TGTGCCAGCAGTCTTACCCTAGGGGTAATTGAAGAGACCCAGTACTTC.

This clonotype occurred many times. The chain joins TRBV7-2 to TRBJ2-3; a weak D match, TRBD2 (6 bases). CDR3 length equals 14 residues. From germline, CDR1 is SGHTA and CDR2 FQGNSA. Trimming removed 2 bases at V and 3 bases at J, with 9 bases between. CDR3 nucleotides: TGTGCCAGCAGCTTATACGGGAGTACAGATACGCAGTATTTT. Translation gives CASSLYGSTDTQYF.

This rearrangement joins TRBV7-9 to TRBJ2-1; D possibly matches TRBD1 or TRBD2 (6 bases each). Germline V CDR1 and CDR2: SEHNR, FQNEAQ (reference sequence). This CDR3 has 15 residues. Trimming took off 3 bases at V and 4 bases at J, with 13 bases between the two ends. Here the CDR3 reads CASSFRGRRYNEQFF. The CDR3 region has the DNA TGTGCCAGCAGCTTTCGGGGGCGTCGATACAATGAGCAGTTCTTC.

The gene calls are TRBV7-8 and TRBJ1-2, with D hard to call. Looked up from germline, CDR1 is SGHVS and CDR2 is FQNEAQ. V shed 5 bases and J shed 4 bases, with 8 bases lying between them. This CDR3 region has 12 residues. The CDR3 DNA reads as TGTGCCAGCAGCGAATGGGGCTATGGCTACACCTTC. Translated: CASSEWGYGYTF.